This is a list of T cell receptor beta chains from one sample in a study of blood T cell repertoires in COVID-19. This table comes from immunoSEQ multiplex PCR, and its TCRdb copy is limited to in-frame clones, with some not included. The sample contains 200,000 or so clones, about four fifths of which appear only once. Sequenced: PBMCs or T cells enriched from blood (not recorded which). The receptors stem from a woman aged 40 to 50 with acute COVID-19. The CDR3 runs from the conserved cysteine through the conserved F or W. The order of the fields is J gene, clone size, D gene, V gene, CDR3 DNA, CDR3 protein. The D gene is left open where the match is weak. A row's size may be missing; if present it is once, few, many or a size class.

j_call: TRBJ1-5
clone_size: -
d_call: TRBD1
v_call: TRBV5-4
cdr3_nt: TGTGCCAGCAGCTTGGACAGGGGAAGCAATCAGCCCCAGCATTTT
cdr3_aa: CASSLDRGSNQPQHF

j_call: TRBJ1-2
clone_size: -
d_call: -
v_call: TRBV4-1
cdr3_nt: TGCGCCAGCAGCCAAGCGGGTCAAGCACGGGTCTATGGCTACACCTTC
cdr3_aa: CASSQAGQARVYGYTF

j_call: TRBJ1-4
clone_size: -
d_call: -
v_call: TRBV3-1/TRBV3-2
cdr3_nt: TGTGCCAGCAGCCAGATCCGGTGGCAGGGTAGTGAAAAACTGTTTTTT
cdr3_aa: CASSQIRWQGSEKLFF

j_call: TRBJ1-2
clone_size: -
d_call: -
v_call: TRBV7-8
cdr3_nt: TGTGCCAGCAGCTTAGGGCGAGGTTCGGGTTGGATAGGCTACACCTTC
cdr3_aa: CASSLGRGSGWIGYTF

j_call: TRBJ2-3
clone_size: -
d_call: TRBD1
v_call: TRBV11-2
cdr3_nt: TGTGCCAGCAGCTTAGAAGGGGGCTGGGCAGATACGCAGTATTTT
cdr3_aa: CASSLEGGWADTQYF

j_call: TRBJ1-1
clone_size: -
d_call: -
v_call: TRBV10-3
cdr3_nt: TGTGCCATCAGTGACGGACAGAACACTGAAGCTTTCTTT
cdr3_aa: CAISDGQNTEAFF

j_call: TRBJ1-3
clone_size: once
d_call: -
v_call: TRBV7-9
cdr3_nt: TGTGCCAGCAGCTTTCAGGGAAACACCATATATTTT
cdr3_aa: CASSFQGNTIYF

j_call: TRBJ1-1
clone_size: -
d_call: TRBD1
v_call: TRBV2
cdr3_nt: TGTGCCAGCAGTGCCGTGGGACAGGGGGCGGATTATTCCACTGAAGCTTTCTTT
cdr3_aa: CASSAVGQGADYSTEAFF

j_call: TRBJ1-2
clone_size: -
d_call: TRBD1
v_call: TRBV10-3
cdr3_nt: TGTGCCATCAGTGAGGGTGGGACAGGGGGACTCCATTCCTATGGCTACACCTTC
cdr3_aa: CAISEGGTGGLHSYGYTF

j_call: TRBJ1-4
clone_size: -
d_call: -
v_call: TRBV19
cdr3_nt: TGTGCCAGTAGGGAGGCAGGAGGGCCTAATGAAAAACTGTTTTTT
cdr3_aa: CASREAGGPNEKLFF

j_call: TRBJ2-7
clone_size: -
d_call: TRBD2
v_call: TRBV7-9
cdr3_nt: TGTGCCAGCAGCCTCTCCGGGGGGTACGAGCAGTACTTC
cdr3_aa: CASSLSGGYEQYF

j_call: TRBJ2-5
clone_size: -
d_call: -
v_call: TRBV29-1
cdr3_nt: TGCAGCGTCGGCTATACGAGGAGTAACCAAGAGACCCAGTACTTC
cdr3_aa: CSVGYTRSNQETQYF

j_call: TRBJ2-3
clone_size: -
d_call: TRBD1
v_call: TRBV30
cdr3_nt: TGTGCCTGGAGTGTCGGGGACAGCAGGGCAGATACGCAGTATTTT
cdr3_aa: CAWSVGDSRADTQYF

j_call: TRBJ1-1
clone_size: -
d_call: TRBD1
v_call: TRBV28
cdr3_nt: TGTGCCAGCAGTTTAGGTGGAGGGGGCCAGGACACTGAAGCTTTCTTT
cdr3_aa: CASSLGGGGQDTEAFF

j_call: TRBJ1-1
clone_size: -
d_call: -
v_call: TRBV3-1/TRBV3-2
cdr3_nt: TGTGCCAGCAGCCAAGCGATTAACTCTGAAGCTTTCTTT
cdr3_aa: CASSQAINSEAFF

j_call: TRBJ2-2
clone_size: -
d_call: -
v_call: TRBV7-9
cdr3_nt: TGTGCCAGCAACCCCTCGGCAGGGGCTGGCGGGGAGCTGTTTTTT
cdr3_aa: CASNPSAGAGGELFF

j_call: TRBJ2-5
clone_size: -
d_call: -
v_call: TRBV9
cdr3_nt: TGTGCCAGCAGCGTAGGAGGCGAGGAGACCCAGTACTTC
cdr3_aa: CASSVGGEETQYF

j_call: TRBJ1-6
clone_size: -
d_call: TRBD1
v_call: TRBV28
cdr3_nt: TGTGCCAGCAGTTCCCCAGGGACAGGGTTTTCACCCCTCCACTTT
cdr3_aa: CASSSPGTGFSPLHF

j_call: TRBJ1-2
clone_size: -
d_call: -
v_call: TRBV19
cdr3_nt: TGTGCCAGTAGTGCCCGGAGACAGATAGCCTTAAACTATGGCTACACCTTC
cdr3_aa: CASSARRQIALNYGYTF

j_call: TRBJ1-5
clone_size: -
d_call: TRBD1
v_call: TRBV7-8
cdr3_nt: TGTGCCAGCAGACAGGGGGCCAGCAATCAGCCCCAGCATTTT
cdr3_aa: CASRQGASNQPQHF

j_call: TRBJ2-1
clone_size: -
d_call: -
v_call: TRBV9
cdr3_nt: TGTGCCAGCAGCGTAGTGGGGGACTCTTACAATGAGCAGTTCTTC
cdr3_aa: CASSVVGDSYNEQFF

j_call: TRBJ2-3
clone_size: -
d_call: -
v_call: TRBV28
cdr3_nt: TGTGCCAGCAGTTTTGGACAGCCGGATACGCAGTATTTT
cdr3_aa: CASSFGQPDTQYF

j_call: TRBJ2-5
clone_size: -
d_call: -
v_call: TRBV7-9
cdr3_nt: TGTGCCAGCAGCTTATCCGGCGGGGCCATGGGGACCCAGTACTTC
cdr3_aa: CASSLSGGAMGTQYF

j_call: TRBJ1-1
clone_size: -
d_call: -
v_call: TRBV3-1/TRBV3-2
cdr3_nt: TGTGCCAGCAGCCAAGGGGCACAAGCTTTCTTT
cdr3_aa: CASSQGAQAFF

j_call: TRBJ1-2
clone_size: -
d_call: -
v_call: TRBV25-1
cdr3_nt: TGTGCCAGCAGTGAGGCGGACTATGGCTACACCTTC
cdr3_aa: CASSEADYGYTF

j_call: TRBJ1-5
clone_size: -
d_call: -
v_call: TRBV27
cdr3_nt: TGTGCCAGCAGGGAGAGATTCTATAGCAATCAGCCCCAGCATTTT
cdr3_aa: CASRERFYSNQPQHF

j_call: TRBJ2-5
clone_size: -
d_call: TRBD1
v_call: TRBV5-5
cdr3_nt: TGTGCCAGCAGCGTAAACGGACAGGGCTTGGAGACCCAGTACTTC
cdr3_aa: CASSVNGQGLETQYF

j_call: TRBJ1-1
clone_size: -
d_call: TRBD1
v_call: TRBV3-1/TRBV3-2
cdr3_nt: TGTGCCAGCAGCCCAAGCGAGGGGGCCAACGAAGCTTTCTTT
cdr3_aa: CASSPSEGANEAFF

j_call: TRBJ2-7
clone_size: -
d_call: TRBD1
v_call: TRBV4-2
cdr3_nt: TGTGCCAGCAGCCAGGACAGGGAGTACGAGCAGTACTTC
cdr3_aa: CASSQDREYEQYF

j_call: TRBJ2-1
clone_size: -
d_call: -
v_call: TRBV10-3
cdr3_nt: TGTGCCATCAGTGTCGTGAATGAGCAGTTCTTC
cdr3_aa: CAISVVNEQFF

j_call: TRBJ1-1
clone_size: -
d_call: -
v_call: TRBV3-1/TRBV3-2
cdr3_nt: TGTGCCAGCAGCCACCTCACTGAAGCTTTCTTT
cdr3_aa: CASSHLTEAFF

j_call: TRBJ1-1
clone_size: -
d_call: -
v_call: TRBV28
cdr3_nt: TGTGCCAGCAGGTCAGGCAGGGGAACTGAAGCTTTCTTT
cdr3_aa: CASRSGRGTEAFF

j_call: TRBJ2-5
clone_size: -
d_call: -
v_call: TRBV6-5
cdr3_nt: TGTGCCAGCAACCAAGGGGGAGTCGGGGAGACCCAGTACTTC
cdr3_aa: CASNQGGVGETQYF

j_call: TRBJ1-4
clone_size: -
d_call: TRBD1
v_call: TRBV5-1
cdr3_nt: TGCGCCAGCAGCTTGACAGGGGGCTATGAAAAACTGTTTTTT
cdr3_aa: CASSLTGGYEKLFF

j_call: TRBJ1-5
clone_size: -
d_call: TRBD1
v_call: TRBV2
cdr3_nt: TGTGCCAGCAGTCAACAGGGGGCAGGAGGTCAGCCCCAGCATTTT
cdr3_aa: CASSQQGAGGQPQHF

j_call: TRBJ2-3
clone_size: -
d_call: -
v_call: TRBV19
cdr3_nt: TGTGCCAGTAGTTGGAGGGGGCAGGAAGATACGCAGTATTTT
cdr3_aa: CASSWRGQEDTQYF

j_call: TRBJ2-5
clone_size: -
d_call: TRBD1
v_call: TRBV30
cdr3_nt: TGTGCCTGGAGTGTCCCTGGGACAGGGGGGCAGACCCAGTACTTC
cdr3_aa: CAWSVPGTGGQTQYF

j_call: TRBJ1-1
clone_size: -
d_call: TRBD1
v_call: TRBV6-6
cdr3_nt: TGTGCCAGCAGTACGGGACAGGGGCCGGGGACTGAAGCTTTCTTT
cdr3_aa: CASSTGQGPGTEAFF

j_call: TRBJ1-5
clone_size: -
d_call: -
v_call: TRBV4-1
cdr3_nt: TGCGCCAGCAGCCAAGATCCGAGGGACATCCCCAATCAGCCCCAGCATTTT
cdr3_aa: CASSQDPRDIPNQPQHF

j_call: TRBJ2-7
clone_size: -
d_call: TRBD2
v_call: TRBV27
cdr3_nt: TGTGCCAGCAGTAGGGTAGCGGGAGTCATCAAGCAGTACTTC
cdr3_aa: CASSRVAGVIKQYF

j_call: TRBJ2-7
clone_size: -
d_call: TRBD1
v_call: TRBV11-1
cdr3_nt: TGTGCCAGCAGGTTAATAGACAGGGGGCATTACGAGCAGTACTTC
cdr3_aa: CASRLIDRGHYEQYF

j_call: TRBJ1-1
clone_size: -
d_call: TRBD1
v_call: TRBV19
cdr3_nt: TGTGCCAGTAGTAGCATCAGGGGGCAGACTGAAGCTTTCTTT
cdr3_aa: CASSSIRGQTEAFF

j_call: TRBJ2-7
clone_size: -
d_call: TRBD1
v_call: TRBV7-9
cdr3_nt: TGTGCCAGCAGTGCCAGGGGGACCTACGAGCAGTACTTC
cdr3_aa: CASSARGTYEQYF

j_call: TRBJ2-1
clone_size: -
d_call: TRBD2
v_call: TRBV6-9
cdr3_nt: TGTGCCAGCAGTTATCAGCGGGGGAGCTCCTACAATGAGCAGTTCTTC
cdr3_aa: CASSYQRGSSYNEQFF

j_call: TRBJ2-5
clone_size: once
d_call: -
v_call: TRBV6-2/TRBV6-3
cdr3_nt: TGTGCCAGCAGTAAACGGGGGGCCCAAGAGACCCAGTACTTC
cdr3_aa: CASSKRGAQETQYF

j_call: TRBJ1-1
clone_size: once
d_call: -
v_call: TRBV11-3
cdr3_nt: TGTGCCAGCAGCTTCGGGGGGCACACTGAAGCTTTCTTT
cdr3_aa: CASSFGGHTEAFF

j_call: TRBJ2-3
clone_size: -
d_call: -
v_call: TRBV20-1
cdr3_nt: TGCAGTGCGCGGACAGATACGCAGTATTTT
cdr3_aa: CSARTDTQYF

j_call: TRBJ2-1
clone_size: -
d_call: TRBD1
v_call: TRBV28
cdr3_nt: TGTGCCAGCAGCAGGACAGGGTGGTCCTACAATGAGCAGTTCTTC
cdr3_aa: CASSRTGWSYNEQFF

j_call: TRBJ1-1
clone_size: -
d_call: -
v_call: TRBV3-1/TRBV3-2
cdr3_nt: TGTGCCAGCAGCCAACAGGCATCCACTGAAGCTTTCTTT
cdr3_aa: CASSQQASTEAFF

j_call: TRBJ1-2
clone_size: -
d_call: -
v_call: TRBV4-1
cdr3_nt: TGCGCCAGCAGCCAAGATAGCCCTTATGGCTACACCTTC
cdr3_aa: CASSQDSPYGYTF

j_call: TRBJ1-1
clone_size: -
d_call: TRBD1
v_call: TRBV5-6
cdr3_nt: TGTGCCAGCAGCCTTCCGGGACAGCGCCAAGCTTTCTTT
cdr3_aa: CASSLPGQRQAFF

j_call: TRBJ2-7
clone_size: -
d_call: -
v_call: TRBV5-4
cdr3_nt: TGTGCCAGCAGCTTCCGGGACATTTCCTACGAGCAGTACTTC
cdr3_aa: CASSFRDISYEQYF

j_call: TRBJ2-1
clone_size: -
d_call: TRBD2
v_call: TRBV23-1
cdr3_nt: TGCGCCAGCAGTCACCCCAGCAGCGGGGGGGGGTATGAGCAGTTCTTC
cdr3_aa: CASSHPSSGGGYEQFF

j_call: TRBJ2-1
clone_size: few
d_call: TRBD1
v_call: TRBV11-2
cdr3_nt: TGTGCCAGCAGCCCCCCCGGACAGGGGGCCTACAATGAGCAGTTCTTC
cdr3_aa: CASSPPGQGAYNEQFF

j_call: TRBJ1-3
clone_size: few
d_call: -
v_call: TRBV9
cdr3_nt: TGTGCCAGCAGCGGATTTCAGGAAGCTACTGGAAACACCATATATTTT
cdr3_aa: CASSGFQEATGNTIYF

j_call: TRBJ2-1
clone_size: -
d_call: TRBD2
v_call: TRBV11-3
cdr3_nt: TGTGCCAGCAGCTTAGAGGGTAGCGGGAGGTACAATGAGCAGTTCTTC
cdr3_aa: CASSLEGSGRYNEQFF